This is a list of T cell receptor beta chains from one sample in a study of T cells in Graves' hyperthyroidism and ophthalmopathy. TCRdb re-derived calls from the multiplex PCR reads in MiXCR, one entry per CDR3 protein. Of about 570,000 distinct CDR3 sequences in the sample, around 45% are singletons; the top ten hold around 20%. Sequences were obtained from peripheral blood or thyroid tissue (not recorded which). The receptors originated from an adult woman with Graves' disease, either hyperthyroidism or ophthalmopathy (not recorded which). Each CDR3 is given with its conserved first and last residue. A D gene is named only where the DNA matches it firmly. Some rows have no size entry. The others give once, few or many, or a class for an expanded clone.

J: TRBJ2-6
V: TRBV7-9
size: NA
D: NA
CDR3: CASSLTRAAGANVLTF
DNA: TGTGCCAGCAGCTTAACGAGGGCTGCTGGGGCCAACGTCCTGACTTTC

J: TRBJ2-7
V: TRBV2
size: NA
D: NA
CDR3: CASSEPTWDDEQYF
DNA: TGTGCCAGCAGTGAACCCACTTGGGACGACGAGCAGTACTTC

J: TRBJ1-4
V: TRBV2
size: NA
D: TRBD1
CDR3: CASSEGHDRATEKLFF
DNA: TGTGCCAGCAGTGAAGGTCACGACAGGGCAACTGAAAAACTGTTTTTT

J: TRBJ1-1
V: TRBV12-3/TRBV12-4
size: many
D: NA
CDR3: CASSSTSTGNTEAFF
DNA: TGTGCCAGCAGTTCTACCTCGACAGGGAACACTGAAGCTTTCTTT

J: TRBJ1-1
V: TRBV12-3/TRBV12-4
size: NA
D: NA
CDR3: CASSLKVNTEAFF
DNA: TGTGCCAGCAGTTTAAAAGTGAACACTGAAGCTTTCTTT

J: TRBJ2-6
V: TRBV7-3
size: many
D: NA
CDR3: CASSGTGRISGANVLTF
DNA: TGTGCCAGCAGCGGAACGGGACGGATCTCTGGGGCCAACGTCCTGACTTTC

J: TRBJ2-5
V: TRBV15
size: NA
D: TRBD1
CDR3: CATGRDLQGGETQYF
DNA: TGTGCCACCGGCAGAGATTTACAGGGGGGCGAGACCCAGTACTTC

J: TRBJ1-5
V: TRBV28
size: few
D: NA
CDR3: CASSLIDRKNQPQHF
DNA: TGTGCCAGCAGTCTCATAGACAGAAAAAATCAGCCCCAGCATTTT

J: TRBJ1-3
V: TRBV10-2
size: NA
D: TRBD1
CDR3: CASSEGTGAGNTIYF
DNA: TGCGCCAGCAGTGAGGGCACAGGGGCTGGAAACACCATATATTTT

J: TRBJ1-1
V: TRBV6-6
size: few
D: TRBD1
CDR3: CASSPNRQGLGTEASF
DNA: TGTGCCAGCTCACCCAACCGACAGGGGTTGGGCACTGAAGCTTCCTTT

J: TRBJ1-4
V: TRBV10-1
size: NA
D: NA
CDR3: CASSEGASRNEKLFF
DNA: TGCGCCAGCAGTGAGGGTGCCAGCAGGAATGAAAAACTGTTTTTT

J: TRBJ1-1
V: TRBV7-3
size: NA
D: NA
CDR3: CASSLRDHNTEAFF
DNA: TGTGCCAGCAGCTTAAGGGACCACAACACTGAAGCTTTCTTT

J: TRBJ1-1
V: TRBV28
size: NA
D: NA
CDR3: CASQEDSAGTEAFF
DNA: TGTGCCAGCCAAGAGGACTCAGCGGGCACTGAAGCTTTCTTT

J: TRBJ2-4
V: TRBV14
size: NA
D: NA
CDR3: CASSQDLDGKNIQYF
DNA: TGTGCCAGCAGCCAAGATCTTGATGGAAAAAACATTCAGTACTTC

J: TRBJ2-3
V: TRBV5-1
size: NA
D: NA
CDR3: CASSPGRGPDTQYF
DNA: TGCGCCAGCAGCCCCGGCCGGGGCCCAGATACGCAGTATTTT

J: TRBJ1-6
V: TRBV6-5
size: many
D: NA
CDR3: CASSYVAAGNSPLHF
DNA: TGTGCCAGCAGTTACGTGGCGGCGGGGAATTCACCCCTCCACTTT

J: TRBJ2-7
V: TRBV7-9
size: few
D: NA
CDR3: CASQDEGSYEQYF
DNA: TGTGCCAGCCAGGATGAGGGCTCCTACGAGCAGTACTTC

J: TRBJ1-1
V: TRBV4-1
size: NA
D: NA
CDR3: CASSQVGQPYTEAFF
DNA: TGCGCCAGCAGCCAAGTCGGACAGCCCTACACTGAAGCTTTCTTT

J: TRBJ2-5
V: TRBV5-1
size: many
D: NA
CDR3: CASSPLVAHQETQYF
DNA: TGCGCCAGCAGCCCGTTGGTAGCACACCAAGAGACCCAGTACTTC